This TCR beta chain is from a study of post-analysis software for immune sequencing data. Looking at the study overall: Disease courses included relapsing-remitting, secondary progressive and progressive-relapsing multiple sclerosis. Study-level points and caveats: Five TRBV segments were more frequent in patients than controls; TRBV5-6, TRBV5-1 and TRBV20-1 belonged to this group. Samples made in the same batch grouped tightly together by F measure. Normalized Chao1 diversity was significantly reduced in patients versus controls.

Libraries were made from TCR beta cDNA, and they carried unique molecular identifiers. T cells numbering roughly 1 to 10 million yielded roughly 0.5 million cDNA molecules. TCRdb re-derived calls from the PCR reads in MiXCR, one entry per CDR3 protein. The table shows more than 450,000 distinct CDR3 sequences, with around 31% occurring only once. Notes on this clonotype: Its antigen is unidentified.

CDR3 size: 13 residues. V lost 1 base and J lost 4, with 7 bases in between. Germline CDR1 reads SGHRS; CDR2 reads YFSETQ. This receptor was identified in a girl under 18 with multiple sclerosis. Sequencing used blood. The chain has TRBV5-1 and TRBJ2-3; D might be TRBD2 (5 bases). The CDR3 region has the DNA TGCGCCAGCAGCTTGAACGGGGCAGATACGCAGTATTTT. Its protein is CASSLNGADTQYF.